Listed below are T cell receptor beta chains from one sample, sequenced in a study of blood T cells in healthy people across ages. MiXCR was run by TCRdb on the 5' RACE reads, yielding one entry per CDR3 protein. The sample shows more than 1,400,000 distinct CDR3 sequences, around two fifths of them seen only once. Sequenced: blood. These receptors were collected from a woman under 30 in good health. The CDR3 runs from the conserved cysteine through the conserved F or W. D genes are given only for firm matches. The listing skips clone size in some rows; elsewhere it reads once, few, many or a size class.

J: TRBJ2-2
D: TRBD1
V: TRBV10-3
size: NA
CDR3: CAISGTGNSNTGELFF
DNA: TGTGCCATCAGTGGGACAGGGAATTCGAACACCGGGGAGCTGTTTTTT

J: TRBJ2-1
D: NA
V: TRBV21-1
size: NA
CDR3: CASSKAATGRKADEQFF
DNA: TGTGCCAGCAGCAAAGCGGCGACAGGTCGTAAGGCCGATGAGCAGTTCTTC

J: TRBJ2-2
D: TRBD1
V: TRBV4-1
size: NA
CDR3: CASSRPGQGVSGELFF
DNA: TGCGCCAGCAGCCGCCCGGGACAGGGCGTCTCCGGGGAGCTGTTTTTT

J: TRBJ1-2
D: NA
V: TRBV6-5
size: NA
CDR3: CASGFANYGYTF
DNA: TGTGCCAGCGGGTTCGCTAACTATGGCTACACCTTC

J: TRBJ1-1
D: TRBD1
V: TRBV6-5
size: few
CDR3: CASTVGQGAPEAFF
DNA: TGTGCCAGCACCGTAGGACAGGGGGCCCCTGAAGCTTTCTTT

J: TRBJ1-5
D: NA
V: TRBV7-2
size: NA
CDR3: CASSRDQTNQPQHF
DNA: TGTGCCAGCAGCCGAGACCAGACAAATCAGCCCCAGCATTTT

J: TRBJ2-5
D: NA
V: TRBV10-3
size: NA
CDR3: CAISAPGQETQYF
DNA: TGTGCCATCAGTGCCCCAGGGCAAGAGACCCAGTACTTC

J: TRBJ2-7
D: NA
V: TRBV16
size: NA
CDR3: CASSQLESYEQYF
DNA: TGTGCCAGCAGCCAATTGGAAAGCTACGAGCAGTACTTC

J: TRBJ2-2
D: NA
V: TRBV2
size: NA
CDR3: CASLEKGTGELFF
DNA: TGTGCCAGCCTCGAAAAGGGCACCGGGGAGCTGTTTTTT

J: TRBJ1-6
D: NA
V: TRBV10-3
size: NA
CDR3: CAIREQGIDSPLHF
DNA: TGTGCCATCCGTGAACAGGGAATCGATTCACCCCTCCACTTT

J: TRBJ1-4
D: NA
V: TRBV25-1
size: few
CDR3: CASSAPTAVNEKLFF
DNA: TGTGCCAGCAGTGCGCCGACAGCGGTTAATGAAAAACTGTTTTTT

J: TRBJ2-2
D: NA
V: TRBV6-1
size: few
CDR3: CASSPSMGEGTGELFF
DNA: TGTGCCAGCAGCCCGAGTATGGGCGAAGGCACCGGGGAGCTGTTTTTT

J: TRBJ2-7
D: NA
V: TRBV6-6
size: NA
CDR3: CASTAVVGAYEQYF
DNA: TGTGCCAGTACCGCCGTTGTGGGGGCCTACGAGCAGTACTTC

J: TRBJ1-2
D: TRBD1
V: TRBV6-5
size: NA
CDR3: CASGYSRGRGYGYTF
DNA: TGTGCCAGCGGTTACTCGAGGGGCAGGGGGTATGGCTACACCTTC

J: TRBJ2-7
D: NA
V: TRBV14
size: NA
CDR3: CASSQTEDIGGLGQYF
DNA: TGTGCCAGCAGCCAAACAGAGGATATCGGCGGGCTCGGGCAGTACTTC

J: TRBJ2-3
D: NA
V: TRBV7-9
size: NA
CDR3: CASSSSTGAGTDTQYF
DNA: TGTGCCAGCAGCTCCTCCACAGGCGCAGGCACAGATACGCAGTATTTT

J: TRBJ2-7
D: NA
V: TRBV7-2
size: few
CDR3: CASSYLRTAGEQYF
DNA: TGTGCCAGCAGCTATCTACGGACCGCTGGAGAGCAGTACTTC

J: TRBJ2-3
D: TRBD1
V: TRBV15
size: NA
CDR3: CATSRGQGLEDTQYF
DNA: TGTGCCACCAGCAGAGGACAGGGGCTTGAAGATACGCAGTATTTT

J: TRBJ1-5
D: TRBD1
V: TRBV12-3/TRBV12-4
size: few
CDR3: CASSLSGTGRYSNQPQHF
DNA: TGTGCCAGCAGTTTATCCGGGACAGGTAGATATAGCAATCAGCCCCAGCATTTT

J: TRBJ2-5
D: NA
V: TRBV27
size: NA
CDR3: CASTYQETQYF
DNA: TGTGCCAGCACATACCAAGAGACCCAGTACTTC

J: TRBJ1-1
D: NA
V: TRBV20-1
size: once
CDR3: CSATRLSNTEAFF
DNA: TGCAGTGCTACCCGGTTATCGAACACTGAAGCTTTCTTT

J: TRBJ2-3
D: TRBD2
V: TRBV19
size: NA
CDR3: CASTRTALAGVDTQYF
DNA: TGTGCCAGTACCCGAACCGCCCTAGCGGGAGTAGATACACAGTATTTT

J: TRBJ1-1
D: NA
V: TRBV12-3/TRBV12-4
size: many
CDR3: CASRETGKGTEAFF
DNA: TGTGCCAGCAGAGAAACAGGGAAAGGAACTGAAGCTTTCTTT

J: TRBJ1-3
D: NA
V: TRBV4-2
size: few
CDR3: CASSQARGSGGNTIYF
DNA: TGTGCCAGCAGCCAAGCCCGGGGGAGCGGTGGCAACACCATATATTTT

J: TRBJ2-5
D: TRBD1
V: TRBV2
size: many
CDR3: CASSRQGQETQYF
DNA: TGTGCCAGCAGTCGACAGGGCCAAGAGACCCAGTACTTC

J: TRBJ1-2
D: NA
V: TRBV6-5
size: NA
CDR3: CASTASGGNYGYTF
DNA: TGTGCCAGCACCGCATCGGGGGGCAACTATGGCTACACCTTC

J: TRBJ1-2
D: NA
V: TRBV4-2
size: few
CDR3: CASSRSAPPDYGYTF
DNA: TGTGCCAGCAGCCGTTCCGCACCCCCTGACTATGGCTACACCTTC

J: TRBJ1-2
D: NA
V: TRBV29-1
size: NA
CDR3: CSVATSGDNYGYTF
DNA: TGCAGCGTTGCAACTTCTGGGGATAACTATGGCTACACCTTC

J: TRBJ2-5
D: TRBD2
V: TRBV10-3
size: NA
CDR3: CAISESFIPSGQETQYF
DNA: TGTGCCATCAGTGAGTCTTTCATTCCTAGCGGCCAAGAGACCCAGTACTTC

J: TRBJ2-5
D: TRBD2
V: TRBV28
size: NA
CDR3: CASSLLELAGASWKTQYF
DNA: TGTGCCAGCAGTTTATTGGAACTAGCGGGGGCCTCCTGGAAGACCCAGTACTTC

J: TRBJ2-2
D: NA
V: TRBV13
size: NA
CDR3: CASSSGSSGRENTGELFF
DNA: TGTGCCAGCAGCTCCGGTAGCTCTGGCAGGGAAAACACCGGGGAGCTGTTTTTT

J: TRBJ2-5
D: TRBD2
V: TRBV9
size: NA
CDR3: CASSVGDSGVQETQYF
DNA: TGTGCCAGCAGCGTAGGGGATAGCGGGGTCCAAGAGACCCAGTACTTC

J: TRBJ1-2
D: NA
V: TRBV7-6
size: NA
CDR3: CASSLDGGNYGYTF
DNA: TGTGCCAGCAGCTTAGATGGCGGGAACTATGGCTACACCTTC

J: TRBJ2-5
D: NA
V: TRBV20-1
size: few
CDR3: CSACEMGRRQETQYF
DNA: TGCAGTGCCTGCGAGATGGGCAGAAGGCAAGAGACCCAGTACTTC

J: TRBJ2-4
D: NA
V: TRBV2
size: NA
CDR3: CASSLRVSGDLAKNIQYF
DNA: TGTGCCAGCAGTCTCCGAGTATCGGGTGACCTAGCCAAAAACATTCAGTACTTC

J: TRBJ2-1
D: TRBD2
V: TRBV20-1
size: NA
CDR3: CSARDQRGSNEQFF
DNA: TGCAGTGCTAGAGATCAGCGGGGTAGCAATGAGCAGTTCTTC

J: TRBJ2-1
D: NA
V: TRBV5-1
size: once
CDR3: CASSLITNGHNEQFF
DNA: TGCGCCAGCAGCTTGATAACTAACGGCCACAATGAGCAGTTCTTC

J: TRBJ2-7
D: NA
V: TRBV6-6
size: few
CDR3: CASRETIEQYF
DNA: TGTGCCAGCAGAGAGACCATCGAGCAGTACTTC

J: TRBJ1-6
D: NA
V: TRBV12-3/TRBV12-4
size: NA
CDR3: CASTVGPVNSPLHF
DNA: TGTGCCAGCACTGTGGGACCTGTTAATTCACCCCTCCACTTT

J: TRBJ1-6
D: NA
V: TRBV12-3/TRBV12-4
size: few
CDR3: CASSLGRTRGYNSPLHF
DNA: TGTGCCAGCAGCCTGGGACGGACCCGGGGATATAATTCACCCCTCCACTTT

J: TRBJ1-2
D: TRBD1
V: TRBV5-1
size: NA
CDR3: CASSPGQDRDGYTF
DNA: TGCGCCAGCAGCCCGGGCCAGGACAGGGATGGCTACACCTTC

J: TRBJ1-2
D: NA
V: TRBV21-1
size: NA
CDR3: CASSKAAEGYTF
DNA: TGTGCCAGCAGCAAAGCGGCGGAGGGCTACACCTTC

J: TRBJ1-5
D: NA
V: TRBV7-8
size: NA
CDR3: CASSPGDGPSNQPQHF
DNA: TGTGCCAGCAGTCCAGGGGATGGTCCGTCAAATCAGCCCCAGCATTTT

J: TRBJ2-5
D: NA
V: TRBV11-2
size: NA
CDR3: CASSLMAETQYF
DNA: TGTGCCAGCAGCTTAATGGCGGAGACCCAGTACTTC

J: TRBJ2-5
D: TRBD2
V: TRBV6-2/TRBV6-3
size: NA
CDR3: CASSPSGMVPETQYF
DNA: TGTGCCAGCAGCCCCAGCGGGATGGTCCCAGAGACCCAGTACTTC

J: TRBJ2-7
D: NA
V: TRBV7-9
size: NA
CDR3: CASTSRDRTYEQYF
DNA: TGTGCCAGCACCTCGAGGGACCGAACCTACGAGCAGTACTTC

J: TRBJ2-3
D: TRBD2
V: TRBV7-9
size: NA
CDR3: CASSPSGSRVTDTQYF
DNA: TGTGCCAGCAGCCCCAGCGGGAGTAGGGTCACAGATACGCAGTATTTT

J: TRBJ2-1
D: TRBD2
V: TRBV6-4
size: few
CDR3: CASSSGTRGHNEQFF
DNA: TGTGCCAGCAGTTCCGGGACTAGGGGCCACAATGAGCAGTTCTTC

J: TRBJ2-2
D: NA
V: TRBV20-1
size: few
CDR3: CSAPTDTNTGELFF
DNA: TGCAGTGCACCGACGGATACGAACACCGGGGAGCTGTTTTTT